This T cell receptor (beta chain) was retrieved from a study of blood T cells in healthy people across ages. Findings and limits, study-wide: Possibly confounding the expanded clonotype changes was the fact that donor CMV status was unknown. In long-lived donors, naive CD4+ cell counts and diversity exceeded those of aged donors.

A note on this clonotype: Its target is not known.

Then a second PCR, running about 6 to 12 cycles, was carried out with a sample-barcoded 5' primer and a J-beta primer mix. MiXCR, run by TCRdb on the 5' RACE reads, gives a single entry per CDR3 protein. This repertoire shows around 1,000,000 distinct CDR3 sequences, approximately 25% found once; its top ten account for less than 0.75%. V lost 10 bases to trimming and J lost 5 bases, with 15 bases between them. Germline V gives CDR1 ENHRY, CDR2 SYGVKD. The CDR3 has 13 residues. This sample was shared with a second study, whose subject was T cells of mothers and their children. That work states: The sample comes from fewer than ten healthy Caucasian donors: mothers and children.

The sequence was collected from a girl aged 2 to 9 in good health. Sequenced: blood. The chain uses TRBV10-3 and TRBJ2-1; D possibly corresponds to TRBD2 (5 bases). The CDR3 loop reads CATLVEVDNEQFF. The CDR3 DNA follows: TGTGCCACACTAGTGGAGGTCGACAATGAGCAGTTCTTC.